The 24 T cell receptor beta chains below come from one sample, sequenced in a study of Graves' ophthalmopathy and Graves' hyperthyroidism (dated by TCRdb to the late 2010s). TCRdb names Illumina HiSeq 2000 as the instrument used. TCR beta CDR3 regions were amplified from RNA transcripts for repertoire sequencing. HTBI primers and the Qiagen OneStep RT-PCR kit were used in a first-round RT-PCR, which was followed by a second-round multiplex PCR, size selection and purification. TCRdb reprocessed the public reads (quality trimming at Q25 with fastp, clone calling with MiXCR) and kept in-frame beta chains. One record per CDR3 amino acid sequence lists the most common genes and DNA. Counted in this sample were about 220,000 distinct CDR3 sequences; approximately 21% of them appeared once. About 46% of the sample belongs to the ten largest clones. Material: peripheral blood. These receptors originate from a woman aged 45-65 years with Graves' ophthalmopathy. Donor details come from another sample of the same person, matched by shared clones.

In this sample, this clonotype turned up once. The rearrangement links TRBV7-2 to TRBJ2-7; D unresolved. This CDR3 region has 14 residues. Trimming pared 0 bases from V and 6 bases from J, leaving 12 bases between. In germline, CDR1 is SGHTA, CDR2 FQGNSA. CDR3 sequence reads: CASSLAGGVVEQYF. The DNA for the CDR3 is TGTGCCAGCAGCTTAGCGGGCGGAGTGGTCGAGCAGTACTTC.

A remark on this clonotype: Given a much more abundant clone one base away, this may be a read error. The chain's CDR3 is CSARDLGSSSSGYEQYV. The CDR3 DNA is TGCAGTGCTAGAGATCTCGGGAGCTCTAGTAGTGGGTACGAGCAGTACGTC. This chain uses TRBV20-1 with TRBJ2-7, with D possibly TRBD2 on 6 matching bases. CDR1 and CDR2 (germline): DFQATT, SNEGSKA (reference sequence). The germline V and J ends were trimmed by 0 bases and 4 bases, with 22 bases remaining between them. The CDR3 contains 17 residues.

This clonotype came up many times. The chain employs TRBV12-3 or TRBV12-4 and TRBJ1-3, with D hard to call. This CDR3 is 14 amino acids long. The V gene lost 4 bases and the J gene lost 2 bases, with 9 bases spanning the gap. The CDR3, as DNA: TGTGCCAGCAGTTCTCAAGGGACTGGAAACACCATATATTTT. It yields the protein CASSSQGTGNTIYF.

The chain couples TRBV4-1 to TRBJ2-7; D possibly corresponds to TRBD2 (7 bases). Trimming pared 2 bases from V and 0 bases from J, leaving 29 bases between. The CDR3 has 21 residues. CDR1 and CDR2 (germline): MGHRA, YSYEKL. The CDR3 DNA is TGCGCCAGCAGCCAATTTAGTTCGGGAGGTGAGGGGGGAAGGAGCTCCTACGAGCAGTACTTC. Amino acid sequence: CASSQFSSGGEGGRSSYEQYF.

This clonotype was counted only a few times. This sequence joins TRBV29-1 and TRBJ2-7, with a tentative D call TRBD2 (6 bases). The V gene's germline CDR1 is SQVTM and CDR2 ANQGSEA. The CDR3 has 11 amino acids. Trimming took 5 bases from V and 1 from J, leaving 6 bases between them. The CDR3 sequence: CSVRGSYEQYF. CDR3 DNA sequence: TGCAGCGTTCGGGGGTCCTACGAGCAGTACTTC.

This clonotype was picked up many times. V gene TRBV18 combines with J gene TRBJ1-2; 10 bases map to TRBD1. Per germline, CDR1 KGHSH and CDR2 LQKENI. The CDR3 extends over 14 amino acids. Unmatched junction bases numbered 0, after V lost 2 bases and J lost 3 bases. The CDR3 protein is CASSPGTGDYGYTF. The DNA of the CDR3 is TGTGCCAGCTCACCAGGGACAGGGGACTATGGCTACACCTTC.

This clonotype was seen ten or more times. The CDR3 coding sequence is TGTGCCAGTAGTAGCCCCTCTAGCGCCATCCAAGAGACCCAGTACTTC. This encodes CASSSPSSAIQETQYF. The V gene is TRBV19, the J gene TRBJ2-5, with a weak D call TRBD2 (6 bases). CDR1 and CDR2 (germline): LNHDA, SQIVND (reference sequence). V shed 4 bases and J shed 1 base, with 16 bases lying between them. The CDR3 extends over 16 amino acids.

This clonotype was counted many times. V usage is TRBV12-3 or TRBV12-4 and J usage is TRBJ1-1; D possibly corresponds to TRBD1 (6 bases). CDR3 size: 12 residues. V lost 5 bases, J lost 7 bases, and 11 bases lay in between. The CDR3 here is CASSLTGIEAFF. In DNA form, the CDR3 reads TGTGCCAGCAGTCTTACAGGGATTGAAGCTTTCTTT.

The table lists this clonotype with many counts. The V gene is TRBV28, the J gene TRBJ1-2; D call uncertain. Germline V CDR1 and CDR2: MDHEN, SYDVKM. The V end was cut by 6 bases, the J end by 1 base, with 15 bases between. The CDR3 sequence is 15 residues long. The CDR3 loop is CASSPPRVGNYGYTF. CDR3 in DNA: TGTGCCAGCAGCCCTCCTCGTGTAGGTAACTATGGCTACACCTTC.

There are many counts of this clonotype. This sequence joins TRBV28 and TRBJ1-1, with D unresolved. Trimming removed 2 bases at V and 8 bases at J, with 9 bases between. Germline loops: CDR1 MDHEN, CDR2 SYDVKM. This CDR3 comprises 12 residues. Here the CDR3 reads CASSLLTKEAFF. CDR3 bases: TGTGCCAGCAGTTTACTCACGAAGGAAGCTTTCTTT.

This clonotype was observed many times. The chain recombines TRBV20-1 with TRBJ1-2, with D possibly TRBD1 on 6 matching bases. This CDR3 spans 12 amino acids. Deletions cut 4 bases from V and 4 bases from J, with 10 bases between. CDR1 is DFQATT and CDR2 is SNEGSKA in the germline V gene (reference sequence). In DNA, the CDR3 is TGCAGTGCTAAAAGGGGGGGCTATGGCTACACCTTC. It translates to CSAKRGGYGYTF.

This clonotype was observed many times. J is TRBJ1-1 and V is TRBV15; tentatively, D is TRBD1 (6 bases). Trimming removed 2 bases from V and 5 bases from J, with 18 bases in between. The CDR3 sequence is 16 residues long. Germline CDR1 and CDR2: LNHNV and YYDKDF (reference sequence). The CDR3 spells CATSRLSRQGRTEAFF. In nucleotides, the CDR3 is TGTGCCACCAGCAGATTATCTAGGCAGGGGAGGACTGAAGCTTTCTTT.

This clonotype came up many times. The V and J genes are TRBV28 and TRBJ1-2; no clear D gene. Trimming took 5 bases from V and 8 from J, leaving 12 bases between them. CDR3 size: 12 residues. In germline, CDR1 is MDHEN, CDR2 SYDVKM. The CDR3 sequence is CASSPHTRGYTF. The DNA of the CDR3 is TGTGCCAGCAGTCCTCATACAAGGGGCTACACCTTC.

Regarding this clonotype: A single base separates this from a much larger clone, so it may be a read error. The CDR3 nucleotides read TGTGCCAGCAGACTTGACAGGGTGAACACTGAATCTTTCTTT. This encodes CASRLDRVNTESFF. This chain uses TRBV6-1 with TRBJ1-1; 7 bases line up with TRBD1. The CDR3 is made up of 14 amino acids. Looked up from germline, CDR1 is MNHNS and CDR2 is SASEGT.

In regard to this clonotype: A junction end diverges from the germline sequence, so it may reflect a read error. The chain combines TRBV18 with TRBJ1-2; 9 bases match TRBD1. CDR1 and CDR2 (germline): KGHSH, LQKENI. The CDR3 extends over 16 amino acids. The CDR3 here is CASSSQRLGQGPRYIF. In DNA form, the CDR3 reads TGTGCCAGCTCCTCACAACGGCTGGGACAGGGCCCTCGCTACATCTTC.

This clonotype was recorded only once. DNA for the CDR3: TGTGCCAGCAGTGAACCTTCCGAGACCGGGGAGCTGTTTTTT. Residues: CASSEPSETGELFF. The chain has TRBV25-1 and TRBJ2-2, with D unresolved. CDR3 length: 14 residues. The ends were cut back, 2 bases at V and 5 bases at J, with 9 bases in the middle. Germline V gene sequence: CDR1 MGHDK, CDR2 SYGVNS.

This clonotype was counted only a few times. The genes are TRBV6-2 or TRBV6-3 and TRBJ1-5; D remains ambiguous. This CDR3 contains 12 residues. V was shortened by 8 bases and J by 9 bases, with 14 bases between the two germline ends. Germline CDR1 MNHEY, CDR2 SVGEGT. The CDR3 bases are TGTGCCAGCGCCCTGGGGAAGGGGCCCCAGCATTTT. Amino acid sequence: CASALGKGPQHF.

At least ten counts were recorded for this clonotype. The rearrangement joins TRBV20-1 to TRBJ1-1; perhaps TRBD1 as D (6 bases). Looked up from germline, CDR1 is DFQATT and CDR2 is SNEGSKA (reference sequence). Deletions cut 0 bases from V and 8 bases from J, with 13 bases between. This CDR3 is 13 amino acids long. The CDR3 DNA sequence: TGCAGTGCTAGAGACCCAACAGGGATGGAAGCTTTCTTT. Amino acids: CSARDPTGMEAFF.

The rearrangement links TRBV27 to TRBJ2-7; D is unresolved. This CDR3 has 18 amino acids. The V and J ends lost 2 bases and 0 bases respectively, with 20 bases between them. In germline, CDR1 is MNHEY, CDR2 SMNVEV (reference sequence). DNA for the CDR3: TGTGCCAGCAGTTTAAGGCCCCTGGTAGAGTCCCACTCCTACGAGCAGTACTTC. This codes for CASSLRPLVESHSYEQYF.

This clonotype was observed many times. This chain links TRBV29-1 with TRBJ2-7; 10 bases fit TRBD1. Germline V gene sequence: CDR1 SQVTM, CDR2 ANQGSEA. The CDR3 contains 12 residues. Trimming cost V 6 bases and J 7 bases; bases outside gene matches: 6. In DNA form, the CDR3 reads TGCAGCGTGTCCCGGGACAGGGGAGAGCAGTACTTC. It is translated as CSVSRDRGEQYF.

V gene TRBV4-1 combines with J gene TRBJ2-7, with D perhaps TRBD1 (6 bases). Germline V gene data show CDR1 as MGHRA and CDR2 as YSYEKL. The CDR3 loop spans 16 amino acids. The V end lost 4 bases, the J end lost 1 base, and 17 bases lay between the germline ends. CDR3 sequence: CASSPLIGTPSYEQYF. In nucleotides, the CDR3 is TGCGCCAGCAGCCCACTTATCGGGACACCGTCCTACGAGCAGTACTTC.

This chain links TRBV28 with TRBJ1-5; a possible D gene is TRBD1 (5 bases). Germline-derived CDR1 and CDR2 are MDHEN and SYDVKM. Trimming took off 2 bases at V and 7 bases at J, with 21 bases between the two ends. There are 17 residues in the CDR3. The CDR3 region is CASSLVSPRGAGQPQHF. In DNA, the CDR3 is TGTGCCAGCAGTTTAGTTTCGCCTCGGGGCGCAGGGCAGCCCCAGCATTTT. The full variable domain, completed using reference TRBV28 and TRBJ1-5, is DVKVTQSSRYLVKRTGEKVFLECVQDMDHENMFWYRQDPGLGLRLIYFSYDVKMKEKGDIPEGYSVSREKKERFSLILESASTNQTSMYLCASSLVSPRGAGQPQHFGDGTRLSIL.

Ten or more counts support this clonotype. The chain links TRBV20-1 to TRBJ2-5; D not resolved. The length of the CDR3 is 11 residues. The V end lost 5 bases, the J end lost 3 bases, and 7 bases lay between the germline ends. CDR1 and CDR2 from the germline V gene are DFQATT and SNEGSKA (reference sequence). This CDR3 reads CSAEAKETQYF. The DNA of the CDR3 is TGCAGTGCTGAGGCTAAAGAGACCCAGTACTTC.

This clonotype was seen repeatedly, ten times or more. The V gene is TRBV20-1, the J gene TRBJ1-1, with D tentatively TRBD1 (5 bases). Trimming cost V 2 bases and J 3 bases, with 13 bases left between them. CDR3 length: 14 residues. Per the germline V gene, CDR1 is DFQATT and CDR2 is SNEGSKA (reference sequence). The CDR3 nucleotides are TGCAGTGCTAGAAGTAGGGGCCCGGACACTGAAGCTTTCTTT. Residues: CSARSRGPDTEAFF.